A single sample is the source of the 9 T cell receptor beta chains below, sequenced in a study of cytomegalovirus exposure and HLA in healthy donors. Clones were sequenced by immunoSEQ multiplex PCR, and TCRdb holds only the in-frame ones, with some missing. This table has 190,000 or so clones, around 84% appearing once. Sequencing input: PBMCs. These receptors originate from a woman younger than 45 in good health and CMV-seropositive.

The chain uses TRBV28 and TRBJ2-7; perhaps TRBD1 as D (6 bases). The CDR3 totals 12 residues. Germline assignment: CDR1 MDHEN and CDR2 SYDVKM. Trimming took off 7 bases at V and 3 bases at J, with 10 bases between the two ends. The CDR3 is CASTGQLYEQYF. CDR3 nucleotide sequence: TGTGCCAGCACTGGACAGCTCTACGAGCAGTACTTC. Using reference TRBV28 and TRBJ2-7 for the parts outside the CDR3, the full variable domain is DVKVTQSSRYLVKRTGEKVFLECVQDMDHENMFWYRQDPGLGLRLIYFSYDVKMKEKGDIPEGYSVSREKKERFSLILESASTNQTSMYLCASTGQLYEQYFGPGTRLTVT.

The J gene is TRBJ1-2, the V gene TRBV30; 10 nucleotides agree with TRBD1. Germline V gene data show CDR1 as GTSNPN and CDR2 as SVGIG (reference sequence). V lost 5 bases to trimming and J lost 7 bases; unmatched junction nucleotides: 4. There are 12 residues in the CDR3. The CDR3 here is CAWGTGAGGYTF. In DNA, the CDR3 is TGTGCCTGGGGGACAGGGGCTGGTGGCTACACCTTC.

J is TRBJ2-7 and V is TRBV19; D gene uncertain. With 5 bases removed from V and 2 bases from J, the gap between germline ends came to 16 bases. This CDR3 is 15 amino acids long. Per germline, CDR1 LNHDA and CDR2 SQIVND (reference sequence). CDR3 region: CASSSSARPTYEQYF. The CDR3, as DNA: TGTGCCAGTAGTTCGTCAGCGAGGCCGACCTACGAGCAGTACTTC.

V is TRBV5-1 and J is TRBJ2-7; 10 bases agree with TRBD1. V gave up 2 bases and J gave up 6 bases; unmatched junction bases: 8. This CDR3 contains 15 residues. Germline CDR1 reads SGHRS; CDR2 reads YFSETQ. The CDR3 bases are TGCGCCAGCAGCTTCCGGGACAGGGGTGGGTCCGAGCAGTACTTC. Its translation is CASSFRDRGGSEQYF.

The rearrangement joins TRBV28 to TRBJ1-1; the D is unclear. Trimming pared 5 bases from V and 1 base from J, leaving 11 bases between. CDR3 length equals 14 residues. In germline, CDR1 is MDHEN, CDR2 SYDVKM. The CDR3 coding sequence is TGTGCCAGCAGTAGTACAGAAGAGAACACTGAAGCTTTCTTT. Amino acid sequence: CASSSTEENTEAFF.

Many counts were recorded for this clone. The chain employs TRBV25-1 and TRBJ2-6; D is undetermined. The CDR3 is made up of 13 amino acids. CDR1 is MGHDK and CDR2 is SYGVNS in the germline V gene. Trimming pared 8 bases from V and 0 bases from J, leaving 5 bases between. The CDR3 nucleotides read TGTGCCAGCTTAAACTCTGGGGCCAACGTCCTGACTTTC. It translates to CASLNSGANVLTF.

This chain joins TRBV27 and TRBJ1-1, with a tentative D call TRBD1 (5 bases). Between the trimmed V and J ends, which lost 1 base and 8 bases, there was a span of 11 bases. Looked up from germline, CDR1 is MNHEY and CDR2 is SMNVEV (reference sequence). The CDR3 contains 13 residues. For the CDR3, the DNA is TGTGCCAGCAGTTTATTGCCCGCAGGGGAAGCTTTCTTT. It yields the protein CASSLLPAGEAFF.

This sequence joins TRBV4-2 and TRBJ2-7; TRBD2 aligns across 14 bases. This CDR3 is built from 17 residues. The V gene's germline CDR1 is LGHNA and CDR2 YNFKEQ. V lost 4 bases, J lost 2 bases, and 7 bases stayed unmatched. The CDR3 coding sequence is TGTGCCAGCAGCCGGGGACTAGCGGGAGAGGGGACCTACGAGCAGTACTTC. Its protein product is CASSRGLAGEGTYEQYF.

This clone appeared a few times. The chain uses TRBV19 and TRBJ2-7; TRBD1 aligns across 8 bases. This CDR3 spans 15 amino acids. Germline lookup yields CDR1 LNHDA and CDR2 SQIVND (reference sequence). The V gene end was trimmed by 6 bases and the J gene end by 0 bases; junction bases not matched to a gene: 7. The DNA for the CDR3 is TGTGCCAGTAGCGTGGGGACAGGATTCTCCTACGAGCAGTACTTC. It specifies CASSVGTGFSYEQYF. The full variable domain, rest sourced from reference TRBV19 and TRBJ2-7, is DGGITQSPKYLFRKEGQNVTLSCEQNLNHDAMYWYRQDPGQGLRLIYYSQIVNDFQKGDIAEGYSVSREKKESFPLTVTSAQKNPTAFYLCASSVGTGFSYEQYFGPGTRLTVT.